These T cell receptor beta chains were read from a single sample in a study of human T cells and chemical hapten exposure. MiXCR, run by TCRdb on the RACE reads, gives a single entry per CDR3 protein. This sample has 180,000 or so distinct CDR3 sequences, with about 20% found just once. Material: whole blood, obtained in connection with sensitization to the hapten diphenylcyclopropenone (DPC). These receptors all stem from a woman aged 50 to 60 with alopecia areata. Some clones in this sample may be carry-over from other donors' samples. Each CDR3 is given with its conserved first and last residue. The D gene is left open where the match is weak. A row's size may be missing; if present it is once, few, many or a size class.

-,TRBV9,TRBJ2-1,few,TGTGCCAGCAGCCTTCGACAGGTTGGGAGCAATGAGCAGTTCTTC,CASSLRQVGSNEQFF
-,TRBV19,TRBJ2-2,many,TGTGCCAGTGTCGAGAAATACAGGGAGAACACCGGGGAGCTGTTTTTT,CASVEKYRENTGELFF
-,TRBV5-8,TRBJ2-1,few,TGTGCCAGCAGCTTGTTAGAAGCGGAGGGGCAGTTCTTC,CASSLLEAEGQFF
-,TRBV7-2,TRBJ1-4,-,TGTGCCAGCAGCTTGGGACCTCTCGGGTCTAATGAAAAACTGTTTTTT,CASSLGPLGSNEKLFF
TRBD2,TRBV2,TRBJ2-3,-,TGTGCCACACCGGGACTAACCTCGGATACGCAGTATTTT,CATPGLTSDTQYF
-,TRBV12-3/TRBV12-4,TRBJ2-5,-,TGTGCCAGCGGTTTTGGGGCGAAAAAAACCCAGTACTTC,CASGFGAKKTQYF
-,TRBV12-3/TRBV12-4,TRBJ1-5,-,TGTGCCAGCAACCTGGGAATGAATCAGCCCCAGCATTTT,CASNLGMNQPQHF
-,TRBV14,TRBJ2-7,-,TGTGCCAGCAGCATGACAGGAGCGGCAGGGTACGAGCAGTACTTC,CASSMTGAAGYEQYF
-,TRBV5-1,TRBJ1-3,-,TGCGCCAGCAGCATCGACAGAACTGGAAACACCATATATTTT,CASSIDRTGNTIYF
-,TRBV10-3,TRBJ1-4,-,TGTGCCATCAGGGACAGCCCATCGGATGAAAAACTGTTTTTT,CAIRDSPSDEKLFF
-,TRBV12-3/TRBV12-4,TRBJ2-5,-,TGTGCCAGCAGCGAGGACGCGATTGGCCAAGAGACCCAGTACTTC,CASSEDAIGQETQYF
TRBD1,TRBV20-1,TRBJ1-1,few,TGCAGTGCTAGAGTTACAGGGGCGAACACTGAAGCTTTCTTT,CSARVTGANTEAFF
-,TRBV29-1,TRBJ2-7,few,TGCAGCGCTGGGACCGTCGAGCAGTACTTC,CSAGTVEQYF
TRBD1,TRBV2,TRBJ2-2,-,TGTGCCAGCAGTCCGGACAGGGTTCCCGGGGAGCTGTTTTTT,CASSPDRVPGELFF
-,TRBV29-1,TRBJ2-3,-,TGCAGCGTTGATCAGGGAGGAACAGATACGCAGTATTTT,CSVDQGGTDTQYF
-,TRBV5-1,TRBJ2-7,few,TGCGCCAGCAGCTTGGAATCCGGGCTAATTCGGTTAAACGAGCAGTACTTC,CASSLESGLIRLNEQYF
TRBD1,TRBV6-5,TRBJ2-1,few,TGTGCCAGCAGTTCAACGGGACAGGGAAGCAATGAGCAGTTCTTC,CASSSTGQGSNEQFF
-,TRBV20-1,TRBJ2-5,-,TGCAGTGCTAGAGTGGGGGGTCAAGAGACCCAGTACTTC,CSARVGGQETQYF
-,TRBV20-1,TRBJ1-5,few,TGCAGTGCTCCGGGACCGCCAGGCCAGCCCCAGCATTTT,CSAPGPPGQPQHF
TRBD1,TRBV7-3,TRBJ1-2,once,TGTGCCAGCAGCCCAGATACAGGGGGGCGGAACTATGGCTACACCTTC,CASSPDTGGRNYGYTF
-,TRBV20-1,TRBJ2-7,-,TGCAGTGCGGATAACAGGGAAGAGAGCTCCTACGAGCAGTACTTC,CSADNREESSYEQYF
-,TRBV20-1,TRBJ1-5,-,TGCAGTGCTAGGGTCGGTTTGGGAGAAAATCAGCCCCAGCATTTT,CSARVGLGENQPQHF
TRBD2,TRBV20-1,TRBJ2-1,-,TGCAGTGCTAGTATCCGACTAGCGGGAAGAGATGAGCAGTTCTTC,CSASIRLAGRDEQFF
-,TRBV3-1,TRBJ2-7,few,TGTGCCAGCAGCATACATAGACCCGGCGGGTACGAGCAGTACTTC,CASSIHRPGGYEQYF
-,TRBV6-2/TRBV6-3,TRBJ1-3,-,TGTGCCAGCAGTTACGTGGCAGCATCTGGAAACACCATATATTTT,CASSYVAASGNTIYF
-,TRBV2,TRBJ2-3,-,TGTGCCAGCAGTGAGCGGGGAATTGGCACAGATACGCAGTATTTT,CASSERGIGTDTQYF
-,TRBV12-3/TRBV12-4,TRBJ1-5,-,TGTGCCAGCAGTTTACGCCGCACCAATCAGCCCCAGCATTTT,CASSLRRTNQPQHF
-,TRBV18,TRBJ1-5,-,TGTGCCAGCTCACCACTCCCCCTATCCGGGCCCAATCAGCCCCAGCATTTT,CASSPLPLSGPNQPQHF
TRBD2,TRBV19,TRBJ2-1,once,TGTGCCAGTAGTAGACTAGCGGGAGGGACCAATGAGCAGTTCTTC,CASSRLAGGTNEQFF
-,TRBV7-9,TRBJ2-7,few,TGTGCCAGCAGCTCGCGGGGCGTCACCTACGAGCAGTACTTC,CASSSRGVTYEQYF
-,TRBV6-1,TRBJ2-7,-,TGTGCCAGCGCCTTCTACGAGCAGTACTTC,CASAFYEQYF
-,TRBV12-5,TRBJ2-5,-,TGTGCTAGTGGTTTAGGTTTAGGGGGACGAGAGACCCAGTACTTC,CASGLGLGGRETQYF
-,TRBV11-2,TRBJ2-2,-,TGTGCCAGCAGCTTGATGAAGTTTCGGGCATCAGTTGGCACCGGGGAGCTGTTTTTT,CASSLMKFRASVGTGELFF
TRBD1,TRBV18,TRBJ1-3,-,TGTGCCAGCTCACCACCGAGGGGGCGCTGGGGCTCTGGAAACACCATATATTTT,CASSPPRGRWGSGNTIYF
-,TRBV20-1,TRBJ2-3,many,TGCAGTGCTAGCCCCTCGGAAGCGTTCACAGATACGCAGTATTTT,CSASPSEAFTDTQYF
-,TRBV7-9,TRBJ2-2,-,TGTGCCAGCAGCCGACAAGGCCCCTTCACCGGGGAGCTGTTTTTT,CASSRQGPFTGELFF
-,TRBV27,TRBJ1-1,few,TGTGCCAGACCGACCGACCCGGAACAGGGTGAATGTGCTGAAGCTTTCTTT,CARPTDPEQGECAEAFF
-,TRBV30,TRBJ2-5,-,TGTGCCTGGAGGAACCGTGGCCAAGAGACCCAGTACTTC,CAWRNRGQETQYF
TRBD1,TRBV5-1,TRBJ1-5,-,TGCGCCAGCAGCAATGATGGGACAGCAAATCAGCCCCAGCATTTT,CASSNDGTANQPQHF
-,TRBV20-1,TRBJ1-2,-,TGCAGTGCTAGAGCGGGCTTCAACTATGGCTACACCTTC,CSARAGFNYGYTF
-,TRBV2,TRBJ2-4,-,TGTGCCAGCATGACAGTCGACAAAAACATTCAGTACTTC,CASMTVDKNIQYF
TRBD2,TRBV29-1,TRBJ2-3,few,TGCAGCGTTCTCACTAGCGGGGCTCAATTGGATACGCAGTATTTT,CSVLTSGAQLDTQYF
-,TRBV7-8,TRBJ1-3,-,TGTGCCAGAAGCCCCCGCGGCTCTGGAAACACCATATATTTT,CARSPRGSGNTIYF
-,TRBV27,TRBJ2-7,-,TGTGCCAGCAGTTTCGTACAGGGAGGACACGAGCAGTACTTC,CASSFVQGGHEQYF
-,TRBV29-1,TRBJ1-2,-,TGCGCGATCAGGGGAACGGAGTATGGCTACACCTTC,CAIRGTEYGYTF